Listed below are T cell receptor beta chains from one sample, sequenced in a study of beta chain features in type 1 diabetes. Repertoires were generated with immunoSEQ multiplex PCR, while TCRdb's copy carries only in-frame clones and drops some. Found here are just under 150,000 clones, roughly a tenth of them singletons; the top ten hold roughly 1.4%. Sequencing was done on a sample of naive CD4+ T cells from blood. The receptors were gathered from a man aged 18 to 30 in good health. CDR3s include the opening cysteine and the closing phenylalanine or tryptophan. The D gene is left open where the match is weak. Only some rows state a clone size, as once, few, many or a class for expanded clones.

V: TRBV15
D: .
J: TRBJ2-1
length: 16
size: many
CDR3: CATSSFDSPSRNEQFF
DNA: TGTGCCACCAGCAGCTTTGATAGCCCTAGTCGCAATGAGCAGTTCTTC

V: TRBV7-3
D: .
J: TRBJ1-2
length: 12
size: few
CDR3: CASSWQGNGYTF
DNA: TGTGCCAGCAGCTGGCAGGGGAATGGCTACACCTTC

V: TRBV30
D: TRBD1
J: TRBJ2-7
length: 14
size: .
CDR3: CAWMGQGVSYEQYF
DNA: TGTGCCTGGATGGGACAGGGGGTTTCCTACGAGCAGTACTTC

V: TRBV7-2
D: .
J: TRBJ2-3
length: 13
size: .
CDR3: CASSSDGTDTQYF
DNA: TGTGCCAGCAGCTCAGACGGGACAGATACGCAGTATTTT

V: TRBV4-1
D: .
J: TRBJ2-7
length: 15
size: few
CDR3: CASSPPSGDLYEQYF
DNA: TGCGCCAGCAGCCCCCCTTCGGGAGACCTCTACGAGCAGTACTTC

V: TRBV5-4
D: TRBD2
J: TRBJ2-3
length: 15
size: .
CDR3: CASKPSGGAGDTQYF
DNA: TGTGCCAGCAAACCTAGCGGGGGGGCCGGGGATACGCAGTATTTT

V: TRBV7-2
D: .
J: TRBJ1-2
length: 14
size: .
CDR3: CASSTATGGYGYTF
DNA: TGTGCCAGCAGCACGGCGACGGGGGGCTATGGCTACACCTTC

V: TRBV30
D: .
J: TRBJ1-5
length: 15
size: .
CDR3: CAWSVQQSSNQPQHF
DNA: TGTGCCTGGAGTGTACAACAGAGTAGCAATCAGCCCCAGCATTTT

V: TRBV5-1
D: .
J: TRBJ2-7
length: 12
size: .
CDR3: CASSFSGVEQYF
DNA: TGCGCCAGCAGCTTCTCAGGGGTCGAGCAGTACTTC

V: TRBV5-4
D: TRBD2
J: TRBJ2-3
length: 15
size: .
CDR3: CASSRSGGPLDTQYF
DNA: TGTGCCAGCAGCCGTAGCGGGGGCCCCCTTGATACGCAGTATTTT

V: TRBV28
D: TRBD1
J: TRBJ1-2
length: 14
size: .
CDR3: CASRPTGQNYGYTF
DNA: TGTGCCAGCAGACCGACGGGACAGAACTATGGCTACACCTTC

V: TRBV7-2
D: .
J: TRBJ1-3
length: 15
size: .
CDR3: CASRTRQPSGNTIYF
DNA: TGTGCCAGCAGGACAAGACAGCCCTCTGGAAACACCATATATTTT

V: TRBV28
D: TRBD2
J: TRBJ2-7
length: 15
size: few
CDR3: CASSSSGGSSYEQYF
DNA: TGTGCCAGCAGTTCTAGCGGGGGGAGCTCCTACGAGCAGTACTTC

V: TRBV11-2
D: .
J: TRBJ2-7
length: 14
size: .
CDR3: CASSLAQGGYEQYF
DNA: TGTGCCAGCAGCTTGGCCCAAGGGGGTTACGAGCAGTACTTC

V: TRBV18
D: .
J: TRBJ1-4
length: 13
size: few
CDR3: CASSPYRDEKLFF
DNA: TGTGCCAGCTCACCCTACAGGGATGAAAAACTGTTTTTT

V: TRBV28
D: .
J: TRBJ2-3
length: 15
size: few
CDR3: CASSLGGADTDTQYF
DNA: TGTGCCAGCAGTTTAGGGGGGGCGGACACAGATACGCAGTATTTT

V: TRBV28
D: .
J: TRBJ2-7
length: 15
size: .
CDR3: CASSLIGGESYEQYF
DNA: TGTGCCAGCAGTTTAATCGGAGGCGAATCCTACGAGCAGTACTTC

V: TRBV6-1
D: .
J: TRBJ2-3
length: 13
size: few
CDR3: CASATADTDTQYF
DNA: TGTGCCAGCGCAACGGCGGACACAGATACGCAGTATTTT

V: TRBV15
D: .
J: TRBJ2-7
length: 15
size: .
CDR3: CATSRADSYSYEQYF
DNA: TGTGCCACCAGCAGAGCCGACAGCTATTCCTACGAGCAGTACTTC

V: TRBV7-2
D: TRBD2
J: TRBJ2-7
length: 14
size: .
CDR3: CASSLSAGGYEQYF
DNA: TGTGCCAGCAGCTTGTCAGCGGGGGGATACGAGCAGTACTTC

V: TRBV7-2
D: TRBD2
J: TRBJ2-5
length: 17
size: few
CDR3: CASSLAASGGPQETQYF
DNA: TGTGCCAGCAGCTTAGCGGCTAGCGGGGGGCCACAAGAGACCCAGTACTTC

V: TRBV14
D: TRBD1
J: TRBJ2-5
length: 12
size: many
CDR3: CASSQEEQGAYF
DNA: TGTGCCAGCAGCCAAGAGGAACAGGGGGCGTACTTC